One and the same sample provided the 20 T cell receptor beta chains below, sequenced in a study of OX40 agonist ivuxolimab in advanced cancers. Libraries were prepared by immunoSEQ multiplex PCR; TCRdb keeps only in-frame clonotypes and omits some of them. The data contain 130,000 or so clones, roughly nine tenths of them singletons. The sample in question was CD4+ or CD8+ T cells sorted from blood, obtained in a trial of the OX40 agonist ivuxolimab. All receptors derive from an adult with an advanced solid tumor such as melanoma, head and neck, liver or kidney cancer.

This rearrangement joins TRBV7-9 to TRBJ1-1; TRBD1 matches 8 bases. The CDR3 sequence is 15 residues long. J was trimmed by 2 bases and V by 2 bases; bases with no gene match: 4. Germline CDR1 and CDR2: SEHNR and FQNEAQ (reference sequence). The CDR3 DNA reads TGTGCCAGCAGCTTACAGGGGGCTGGAAACACTGAAGCTTTCTTT. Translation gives CASSLQGAGNTEAFF.

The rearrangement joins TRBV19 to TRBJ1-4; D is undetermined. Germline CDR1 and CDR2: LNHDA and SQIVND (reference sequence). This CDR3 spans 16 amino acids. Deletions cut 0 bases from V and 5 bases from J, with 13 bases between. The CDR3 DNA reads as TGTGCCAGTAGTATAGACCCGATATTGGGGAATGAAAAACTGTTTTTT. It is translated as CASSIDPILGNEKLFF.

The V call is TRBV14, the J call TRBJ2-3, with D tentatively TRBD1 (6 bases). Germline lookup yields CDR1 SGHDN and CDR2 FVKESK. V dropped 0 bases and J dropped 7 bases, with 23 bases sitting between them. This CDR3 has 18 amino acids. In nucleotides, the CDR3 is TGTGCCAGCAGCCAAGATGGCAGGGGCCCGTTCTCAGGACATACGCAGTATTTT. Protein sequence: CASSQDGRGPFSGHTQYF.

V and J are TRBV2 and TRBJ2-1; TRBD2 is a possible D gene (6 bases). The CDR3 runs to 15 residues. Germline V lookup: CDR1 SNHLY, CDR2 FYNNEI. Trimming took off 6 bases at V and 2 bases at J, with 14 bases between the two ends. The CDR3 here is CASRASREAYNEQFF. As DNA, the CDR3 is TGTGCCAGCAGGGCGTCGAGGGAGGCCTACAATGAGCAGTTCTTC.

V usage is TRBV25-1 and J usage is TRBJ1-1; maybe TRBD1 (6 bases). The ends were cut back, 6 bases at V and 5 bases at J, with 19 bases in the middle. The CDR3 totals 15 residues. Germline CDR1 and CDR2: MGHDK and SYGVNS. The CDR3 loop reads CASRGGQGLSTEAFF. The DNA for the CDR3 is TGTGCCAGCAGGGGGGGGCAGGGATTATCTACTGAAGCTTTCTTT.

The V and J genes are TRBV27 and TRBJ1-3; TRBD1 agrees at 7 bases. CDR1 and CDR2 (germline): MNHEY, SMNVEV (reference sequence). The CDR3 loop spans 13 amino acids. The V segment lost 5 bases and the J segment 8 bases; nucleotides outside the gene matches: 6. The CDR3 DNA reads TGTGCCAGCAGTCCCAGGGGGTTAGACACCATATATTTT. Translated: CASSPRGLDTIYF.

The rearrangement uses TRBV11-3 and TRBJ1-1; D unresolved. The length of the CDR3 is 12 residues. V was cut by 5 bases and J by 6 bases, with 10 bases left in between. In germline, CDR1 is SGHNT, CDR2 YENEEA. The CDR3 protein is CASSTARAEAFF. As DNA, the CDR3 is TGTGCCAGCAGCACTGCCCGGGCTGAAGCTTTCTTT.

CDR3 bases: TGTGCCAGCAGCTTGGCGCGTCGCCAAGAGACCCAGTACTTC. It encodes CASSLARRQETQYF. This chain connects TRBV5-4 to TRBJ2-5, with D unclear. In germline, CDR1 is SGHNT, CDR2 YYREEE (reference sequence). The CDR3 spans 14 residues. V dropped 0 bases and J dropped 1 base, with 7 bases sitting between them.

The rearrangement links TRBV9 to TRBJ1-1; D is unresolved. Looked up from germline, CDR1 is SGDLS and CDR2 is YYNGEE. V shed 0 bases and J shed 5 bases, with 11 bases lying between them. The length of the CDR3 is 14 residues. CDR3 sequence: CASSVALLGTEAFF. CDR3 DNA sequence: TGTGCCAGCAGCGTAGCTCTTCTCGGGACTGAAGCTTTCTTT.

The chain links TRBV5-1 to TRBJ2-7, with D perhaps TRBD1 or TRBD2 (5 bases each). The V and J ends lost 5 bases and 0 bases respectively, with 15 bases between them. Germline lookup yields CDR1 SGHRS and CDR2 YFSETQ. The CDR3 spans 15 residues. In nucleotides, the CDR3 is TGCGCCAGCAGTCGTCCCGGGACGGACTCCTACGAGCAGTACTTC. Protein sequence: CASSRPGTDSYEQYF.

The CDR3, as DNA: TGTGCCAGCAGCTTAGATGGCCGCCACTACGAGCAGTACTTC. Its translation: CASSLDGRHYEQYF. The rearrangement links TRBV7-8 to TRBJ2-5; D not resolved. The DNA end is a closer match to TRBJ2-7, so the J assignment may be wrong. Looked up from germline, CDR1 is SGHVS and CDR2 is FQNEAQ. The CDR3 contains 14 residues.

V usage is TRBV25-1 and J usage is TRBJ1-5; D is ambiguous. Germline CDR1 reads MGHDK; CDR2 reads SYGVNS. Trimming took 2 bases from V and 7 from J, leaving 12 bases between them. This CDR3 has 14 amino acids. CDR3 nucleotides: TGTGCCAGCAGTGAAGGTGGGGAGGCCCAGCCCCAGCATTTT. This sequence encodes CASSEGGEAQPQHF.

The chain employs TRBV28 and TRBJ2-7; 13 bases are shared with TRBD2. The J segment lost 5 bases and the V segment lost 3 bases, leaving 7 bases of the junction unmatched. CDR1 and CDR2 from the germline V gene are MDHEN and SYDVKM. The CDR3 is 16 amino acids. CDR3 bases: TGTGCCAGCAGTTTCCGCCGCGGACTAGCGGGAGACGAGCAGTACTTC. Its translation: CASSFRRGLAGDEQYF.

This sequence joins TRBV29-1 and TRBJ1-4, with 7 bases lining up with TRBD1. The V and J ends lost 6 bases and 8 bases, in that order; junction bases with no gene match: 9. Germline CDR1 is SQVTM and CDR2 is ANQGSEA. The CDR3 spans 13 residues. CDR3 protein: CSVLTGNDEKLFF. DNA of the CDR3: TGCAGCGTCCTGACAGGGAATGACGAAAAACTGTTTTTT.

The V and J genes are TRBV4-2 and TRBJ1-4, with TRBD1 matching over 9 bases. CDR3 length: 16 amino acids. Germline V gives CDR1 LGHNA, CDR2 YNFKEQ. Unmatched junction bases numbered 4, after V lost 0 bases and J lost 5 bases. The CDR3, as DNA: TGTGCCAGCAGCCAAGACCCCGGGACAGGGAATGAAAAACTGTTTTTT. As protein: CASSQDPGTGNEKLFF.

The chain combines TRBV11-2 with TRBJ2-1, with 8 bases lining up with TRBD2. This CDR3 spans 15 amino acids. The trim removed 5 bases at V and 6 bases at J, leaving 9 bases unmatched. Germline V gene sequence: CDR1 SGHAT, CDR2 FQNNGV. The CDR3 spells CASSAVRREGNEQFF. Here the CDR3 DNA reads TGTGCCAGCAGCGCCGTCCGCCGGGAGGGCAATGAGCAGTTCTTC.

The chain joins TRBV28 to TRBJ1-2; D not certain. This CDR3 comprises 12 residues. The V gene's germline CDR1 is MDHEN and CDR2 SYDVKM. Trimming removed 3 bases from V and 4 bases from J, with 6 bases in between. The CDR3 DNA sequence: TGTGCCAGCAGTTTGAGCCTCTATGGCTACACCTTC. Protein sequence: CASSLSLYGYTF.

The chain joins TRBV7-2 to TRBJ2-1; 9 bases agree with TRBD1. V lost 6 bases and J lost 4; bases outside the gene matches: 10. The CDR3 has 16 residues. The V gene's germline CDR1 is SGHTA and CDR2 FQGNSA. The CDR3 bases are TGTGCCAGCAGTTGGGCCGGGACAGGGCAATACAATGAGCAGTTCTTC. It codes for CASSWAGTGQYNEQFF. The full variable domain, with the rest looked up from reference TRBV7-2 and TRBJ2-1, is GAGVSQSPSNKVTEKGKDVELRCDPISGHTALYWYRQSLGQGLEFLIYFQGNSAPDKSGLPSDRFSAERTGGSVSTLTIQRTQQEDSAVYLCASSWAGTGQYNEQFFGPGTRLTVL.

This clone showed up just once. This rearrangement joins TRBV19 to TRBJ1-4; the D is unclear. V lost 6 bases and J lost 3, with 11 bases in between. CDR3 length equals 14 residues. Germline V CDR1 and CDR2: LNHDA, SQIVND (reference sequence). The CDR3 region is CASSRTDSNEKLFF. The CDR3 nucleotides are TGTGCCAGTAGCAGAACGGACTCTAATGAAAAACTGTTTTTT.

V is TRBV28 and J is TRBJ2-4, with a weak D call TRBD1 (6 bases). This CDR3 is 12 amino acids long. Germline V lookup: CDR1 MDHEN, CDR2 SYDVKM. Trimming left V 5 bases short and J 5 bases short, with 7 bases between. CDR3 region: CASSRTENIQYF. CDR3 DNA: TGTGCCAGCAGTCGGACAGAAAACATTCAGTACTTC.